Shown below are 31 T cell receptor beta chains from a single sample sequenced in a study of cytomegalovirus exposure and HLA in healthy donors. The PCR employed 60 Vbeta primers together with 13 Jbeta primers. Only in-frame clones appear in the TCRdb table, and some are missing; sequencing was by immunoSEQ multiplex PCR. The sample has fewer than 250,000 clones; around 77% are singletons. The specimen was PBMCs. These receptors all come from a woman aged 18-30 years in good health and CMV-seronegative.

This clone was seen once. The chain uses TRBV6-6 and TRBJ1-5, with 7 bases matching TRBD1. Germline trimming cut 6 bases from V and 4 bases from J; bases unmatched to any gene: 3. Germline V gene lookup returns CDR1 MNHNY and CDR2 SVGAGI (reference sequence). This CDR3 comprises 13 residues. The DNA of the CDR3 is TGTGCCAGCAGCCTGGGACAGAATCAGCCCCAGCATTTT. It translates to CASSLGQNQPQHF.

This clone has only one observation. The chain is built from TRBV6-5 and TRBJ2-5; 7 bases fit TRBD1. CDR1 is MNHEY and CDR2 is SVGAGI in the germline V gene. Trimming took 5 bases from V and 6 from J; bases not matched to a gene: 6. The CDR3 loop spans 13 amino acids. The CDR3, as DNA: TGTGCCAGCAGTGACAGGGTGATAAAGACCCAGTACTTC. Residues: CASSDRVIKTQYF.

This sequence joins TRBV4-1 and TRBJ2-6, with D perhaps matching TRBD1 (5 bases). Trimming left V 4 bases short and J 0 bases short, with 10 bases between. The CDR3 length is 16 residues. In germline, CDR1 is MGHRA, CDR2 YSYEKL. CDR3 residues: CASSLGHSSGANVLTF. The CDR3 DNA reads TGCGCCAGCAGCCTCGGACACAGCTCTGGGGCCAACGTCCTGACTTTC.

The rearrangement links TRBV30 to TRBJ1-4, with 10 positions matching TRBD1. Germline assignment: CDR1 GTSNPN and CDR2 SVGIG (reference sequence). The CDR3 spans 15 residues. V shed 2 bases and J 3 bases; nucleotides not matched to a gene: 3. CDR3 in amino acids: CAWSTGTGANEKLFF. The DNA for the CDR3 is TGTGCCTGGAGTACCGGGACAGGGGCTAATGAAAAACTGTTTTTT.

The CDR3, as DNA: TGTGCCAGTAGTAGGGGGGACGCAGACCAAGAGACCCAGTACTTC. Translation: CASSRGDADQETQYF. The chain joins TRBV19 to TRBJ2-5; tentative D call: TRBD2 (6 bases). CDR1 is LNHDA, CDR2 SQIVND, per germline (reference sequence). Trimming cost V 4 bases and J 0 bases, with 12 bases left between them. This CDR3 spans 15 amino acids. The full variable domain, rest sourced from reference TRBV19 and TRBJ2-5, is DGGITQSPKYLFRKEGQNVTLSCEQNLNHDAMYWYRQDPGQGLRLIYYSQIVNDFQKGDIAEGYSVSREKKESFPLTVTSAQKNPTAFYLCASSRGDADQETQYFGPGTRLLVL.

Concerning this clone itself: Mismatch with germline at one junction end may stem from a read error. The V and J genes are TRBV7-9 and TRBJ1-5, with a weak D call TRBD1 (6 bases). Germline CDR1 is SEHNR and CDR2 is FQNEAQ (reference sequence). The CDR3 is made up of 14 amino acids. The CDR3 loop reads CSSSQDSHRGPQHF. The CDR3 bases are TGTTCCAGCAGCCAGGACAGCCATAGGGGGCCCCAGCATTTT.

J is TRBJ1-4 and V is TRBV5-6; no clear D. Deletions cut 4 bases from V and 4 bases from J, with 20 bases between. CDR3 length equals 17 residues. Germline V gene sequence: CDR1 SGHDT, CDR2 YYEEEE. In DNA, the CDR3 is TGTGCCAGCAGCGGGTTTAACCGACAAGCCTTTAATGAAAAACTGTTTTTT. It is translated as CASSGFNRQAFNEKLFF.

To note about this clone: The same CDR3 also results from other DNA sequences found in this sample. J is TRBJ2-1 and V is TRBV5-1; TRBD1 matches 8 bases. The germline V gene has CDR1 SGHRS and CDR2 YFSETQ. The CDR3 is 15 residues long. V shed 0 bases and J 4 bases; nucleotides not matched to a gene: 3. As DNA, the CDR3 is TGCGCCAGCAGCTTGGCAGGGGGCGCATACAATGAGCAGTTCTTC. Amino acids: CASSLAGGAYNEQFF.

This chain connects TRBV30 to TRBJ2-3, with TRBD2 identical over 10 bases. CDR1 is GTSNPN, CDR2 SVGIG, per germline (reference sequence). The CDR3 has 15 residues. V shed 2 bases and J 4 bases; nucleotides not matched to a gene: 6. CDR3 sequence: CAWSTLAGAADTQYF. The DNA of the CDR3 is TGTGCCTGGAGTACTCTAGCGGGAGCAGCAGATACGCAGTATTTT.

V usage is TRBV27 and J usage is TRBJ1-4, with D perhaps matching TRBD1 (5 bases). Between the trimmed V and J ends, which lost 5 bases and 6 bases, there was a span of 13 bases. Germline V lookup: CDR1 MNHEY, CDR2 SMNVEV (reference sequence). The CDR3 extends over 14 amino acids. The CDR3 region has the DNA TGTGCCAGCAGTCGTCAGGGAAAGGATGAAAAACTGTTTTTT. As protein: CASSRQGKDEKLFF.

This chain joins TRBV12-2 and TRBJ1-5. TRBV12-2 is designated a pseudogene. The CDR3 runs to 12 residues. Here the CDR3 reads CASRFPLEPQHF. The CDR3 coding sequence is TGTGCAAGTCGCTTCCCGTTAGAGCCCCAGCATTTT.

This chain uses TRBV18 with TRBJ2-7; 7 nucleotides line up with TRBD2. The CDR3 has 15 residues. Germline trimming cut 3 bases from V and 6 bases from J; bases unmatched to any gene: 11. Looked up from germline, CDR1 is KGHSH and CDR2 is LQKENI. The CDR3 DNA follows: TGTGCCAGCTCACCTGGGACTATTCTTTGGGGCGAGCAGTACTTC. This translates into CASSPGTILWGEQYF.

This chain links TRBV28 with TRBJ2-7; possibly TRBD1 for D (7 bases). The CDR3 length is 16 residues. V lost 1 base to trimming and J lost 3 bases, with 16 bases between them. The V gene's germline CDR1 is MDHEN and CDR2 SYDVKM. CDR3 sequence: CASSLLAGGTNYEQYF. In DNA form, the CDR3 reads TGTGCCAGCAGTTTATTAGCAGGGGGGACAAACTACGAGCAGTACTTC.

The chain carries TRBV19 and TRBJ2-2, with TRBD1 as a possible D gene (6 bases). CDR1 is LNHDA, CDR2 SQIVND, per germline (reference sequence). V lost 5 bases and J lost 5, with 18 bases in between. The CDR3 totals 16 residues. CDR3 DNA: TGTGCCAGTAGTGTCCGGGACACCTCGCGAACCGGGGAGCTGTTTTTT. Translated: CASSVRDTSRTGELFF.

This sequence joins TRBV11-2 and TRBJ2-1; 7 bases are a match to TRBD1. V was clipped by 8 bases and J by 3 bases; unmatched bases: 4. Germline CDR1 reads SGHAT; CDR2 reads FQNNGV. The CDR3 totals 13 residues. The CDR3 sequence: CASEGTDYNEQFF. The CDR3 nucleotides are TGTGCCAGCGAGGGGACAGACTACAATGAGCAGTTCTTC.

The J gene is TRBJ1-5, the V gene TRBV7-2; the D is unclear. Germline V gene sequence: CDR1 SGHTA, CDR2 FQGNSA. Deletions cut 1 base from V and 0 bases from J, with 10 bases between. The CDR3 contains 16 residues. CDR3 DNA: TGTGCCAGCAGCTTAGTATCTGGCAGTAGCAATCAGCCCCAGCATTTT. Translating it yields CASSLVSGSSNQPQHF. The variable domain in full, with the rest retrieved from reference TRBV7-2 and TRBJ1-5, is GAGVSQSPSNKVTEKGKDVELRCDPISGHTALYWYRQSLGQGLEFLIYFQGNSAPDKSGLPSDRFSAERTGGSVSTLTIQRTQQEDSAVYLCASSLVSGSSNQPQHFGDGTRLSIL.

The chain carries TRBV5-8 and TRBJ1-3, with TRBD1 as a possible D gene (5 bases). V lost 0 bases, J lost 1 base, and 8 bases lay in between. The V gene's germline CDR1 is SGHTS and CDR2 YDEGEE. The CDR3 loop spans 15 amino acids. CDR3 in amino acids: CASSLEGTSGNTIYF. DNA for the CDR3: TGTGCCAGCAGCTTGGAAGGGACTTCTGGAAACACCATATATTTT.

V gene TRBV5-4 combines with J gene TRBJ1-4, with 8 nucleotides matching TRBD1. The V and J ends lost 0 bases and 5 bases, in that order; junction bases with no gene match: 9. Germline lookup yields CDR1 SGHNT and CDR2 YYREEE (reference sequence). CDR3 length: 17 residues. CDR3 sequence: CASSLGPTGVMNEKLFF. The CDR3 DNA sequence: TGTGCCAGCAGCTTGGGGCCGACAGGGGTGATGAATGAAAAACTGTTTTTT. The whole variable domain, filled in from reference TRBV5-4 and TRBJ1-4, reads ETGVTQSPTHLIKTRGQQVTLRCSSQSGHNTVSWYQQALGQGPQFIFQYYREEENGRGNFPPRFSGLQFPNYSSELNVNALELDDSALYLCASSLGPTGVMNEKLFFGSGTQLSVL.

J is TRBJ2-7 and V is TRBV5-1; TRBD1 matches 9 bases. The germline gives CDR1 SGHRS, CDR2 YFSETQ. This CDR3 has 14 residues. Unmatched junction bases numbered 9, after V lost 7 bases and J lost 4 bases. The CDR3 nucleotides read TGCGCCAGCGGACCAACAGGGGGCACATACGAGCAGTACTTC. Translating it yields CASGPTGGTYEQYF.

This clone was recorded a few times. This chain joins TRBV6-5 and TRBJ2-7, with D perhaps TRBD2 (6 bases). Per germline, CDR1 MNHEY and CDR2 SVGAGI. V was trimmed by 6 bases and J by 1 base, leaving 13 bases between them. The CDR3 spans 14 residues. CDR3 nucleotide sequence: TGTGCCAGCAGCCTTGGGGGAGGTTCCTACGAGCAGTACTTC. This sequence encodes CASSLGGGSYEQYF.

V and J are TRBV5-4 and TRBJ1-1; D uncertain. Trimming shortened V by 0 bases and J by 4 bases, and 10 bases separated the two germline ends. From germline, CDR1 is SGHNT and CDR2 YYREEE (reference sequence). The length of the CDR3 is 14 residues. CDR3 in amino acids: CASSLDFTLTEAFF. DNA for the CDR3: TGTGCCAGCAGCTTGGACTTTACGCTCACTGAAGCTTTCTTT. Full variable domain (missing parts from reference TRBV5-4 and TRBJ1-1): ETGVTQSPTHLIKTRGQQVTLRCSSQSGHNTVSWYQQALGQGPQFIFQYYREEENGRGNFPPRFSGLQFPNYSSELNVNALELDDSALYLCASSLDFTLTEAFFGQGTRLTVV.

V is TRBV15 and J is TRBJ1-1; 10 bases align to TRBD1. Germline loops: CDR1 LNHNV, CDR2 YYDKDF (reference sequence). J lost 7 bases, V lost 1 base, and 9 bases had no gene match. This CDR3 region has 16 residues. In nucleotides, the CDR3 is TGTGCCACCAGCAGAGGGGGGACAGGGGAAGTCCGTGAAGCTTTCTTT. The encoded protein is CATSRGGTGEVREAFF.

The chain employs TRBV14 and TRBJ2-5; the D is unclear. Trimming took off 0 bases at V and 5 bases at J, with 16 bases between the two ends. The CDR3 is 16 residues long. In germline, CDR1 is SGHDN, CDR2 FVKESK. The CDR3 nucleotides are TGTGCCAGCAGCCAAGAATTCGGCAACCCGAGGGAGACCCAGTACTTC. This translates into CASSQEFGNPRETQYF.

This clone occurred once. V is TRBV28 and J is TRBJ2-4; tentatively, D is TRBD1 (6 bases). CDR3 length equals 15 residues. Germline assignment: CDR1 MDHEN and CDR2 SYDVKM. V was pared by 5 bases and J by 8 bases, with 19 bases between. CDR3 in DNA: TGTGCCAGCAGTAACCGGGACAATAGGGGTGACATTCAGTACTTC. Translating gives CASSNRDNRGDIQYF.

This clone was found a few times. J is TRBJ1-6 and V is TRBV2, with D unclear. Trimming stripped 5 bases from V and 2 bases from J, with 10 bases between. Germline V gene sequence: CDR1 SNHLY, CDR2 FYNNEI. The CDR3 length is 15 residues. The CDR3 DNA is TGTGCCAGCAGTCTCATAGAACCCTATAATTCACCCCTCCACTTT. Its protein is CASSLIEPYNSPLHF.

The chain combines TRBV19 with TRBJ2-7, with 10 positions matching TRBD1. Looked up from germline, CDR1 is LNHDA and CDR2 is SQIVND (reference sequence). The CDR3 length is 13 residues. The ends lost 10 bases at V and 5 bases at J; junction bases unmatched: 8. CDR3 sequence reads: CATSDRGLNEQYF. DNA for the CDR3: TGTGCCACTTCCGACAGGGGGCTGAACGAGCAGTACTTC.

This clone showed up just once. The rearrangement uses TRBV27 and TRBJ1-2; a possible D gene is TRBD1 (5 bases). The V end was cut by 6 bases, the J end by 2 bases, with 13 bases between. Germline CDR1 reads MNHEY; CDR2 reads SMNVEV (reference sequence). The CDR3 is 14 residues long. The CDR3 DNA sequence: TGTGCCAGCAGCTATAGGGGTTCAAACTATGGCTACACCTTC. As protein: CASSYRGSNYGYTF.

V usage is TRBV5-6 and J usage is TRBJ1-1; D gene uncertain. Germline values: CDR1 SGHDT, CDR2 YYEEEE. This CDR3 spans 15 amino acids. V shed 4 bases and J shed 0 bases, with 13 bases lying between them. The CDR3 sequence: CASSRTRSLNTEAFF. The DNA for the CDR3 is TGTGCCAGCAGCCGAACACGGAGTTTGAACACTGAAGCTTTCTTT.

This chain uses TRBV15 with TRBJ2-7; 7 bases are a match to TRBD2. Trimming removed 0 bases from V and 4 bases from J; junction bases left unmatched: 6. The CDR3 consists of 15 residues. Looked up from germline, CDR1 is LNHNV and CDR2 is YYDKDF (reference sequence). The CDR3 protein is CATSRERETSYEQYF. For the CDR3, the DNA is TGTGCCACCAGCAGAGAGCGGGAGACCAGTTACGAGCAGTACTTC.

The chain recombines TRBV7-9 with TRBJ1-2; D uncertain. Germline V CDR1 and CDR2: SEHNR, FQNEAQ (reference sequence). V lost 1 base to trimming and J lost 4 bases, with 10 bases between them. The CDR3 runs 14 residues. This CDR3 reads CASSLDLDSYGYTF. The CDR3 region has the DNA TGTGCCAGCAGCTTAGACCTGGACTCCTATGGCTACACCTTC.

J is TRBJ2-7 and V is TRBV29-1; 9 positions match TRBD2. Germline lookup yields CDR1 SQVTM and CDR2 ANQGSEA. Trimming removed 5 bases from V and 3 bases from J; junction bases left unmatched: 5. There are 13 residues in the CDR3. The CDR3 coding sequence is TGCAGCGTTTTAGCGGGAGACCACTACGAGCAGTACTTC. It is translated as CSVLAGDHYEQYF.